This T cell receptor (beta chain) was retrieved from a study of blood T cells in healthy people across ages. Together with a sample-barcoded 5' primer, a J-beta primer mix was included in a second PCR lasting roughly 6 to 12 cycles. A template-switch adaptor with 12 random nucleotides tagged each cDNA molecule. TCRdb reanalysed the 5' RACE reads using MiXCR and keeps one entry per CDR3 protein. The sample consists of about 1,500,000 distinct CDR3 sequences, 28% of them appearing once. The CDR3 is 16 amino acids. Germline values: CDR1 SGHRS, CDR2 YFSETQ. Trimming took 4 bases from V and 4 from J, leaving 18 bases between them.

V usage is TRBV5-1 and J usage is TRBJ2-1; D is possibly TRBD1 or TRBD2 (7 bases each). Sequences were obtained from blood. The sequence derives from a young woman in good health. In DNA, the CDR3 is TGCGCCAGCAGCACCCGACAGGGAGGGGGATACAATGAGCAGTTCTTC. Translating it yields CASSTRQGGGYNEQFF. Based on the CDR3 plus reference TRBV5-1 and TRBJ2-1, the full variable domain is KAGVTQTPRYLIKTRGQQVTLSCSPISGHRSVSWYQQTPGQGLQFLFEYFSETQRNKGNFPGRFSGRQFSNSRSEMNVSTLELGDSALYLCASSTRQGGGYNEQFFGPGTRLTVL.